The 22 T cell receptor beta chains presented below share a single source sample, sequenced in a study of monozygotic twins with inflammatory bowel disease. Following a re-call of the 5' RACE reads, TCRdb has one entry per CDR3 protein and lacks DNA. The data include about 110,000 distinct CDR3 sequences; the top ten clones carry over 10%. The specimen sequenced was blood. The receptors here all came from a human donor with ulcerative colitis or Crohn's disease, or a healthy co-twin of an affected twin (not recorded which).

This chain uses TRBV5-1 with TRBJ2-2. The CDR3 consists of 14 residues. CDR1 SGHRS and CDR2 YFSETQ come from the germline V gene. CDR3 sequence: CASSLIEDTGELFF.

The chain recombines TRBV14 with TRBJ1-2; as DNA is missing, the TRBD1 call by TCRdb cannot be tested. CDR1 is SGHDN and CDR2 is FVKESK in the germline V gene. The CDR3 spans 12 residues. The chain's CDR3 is CASSVQGTYQAF.

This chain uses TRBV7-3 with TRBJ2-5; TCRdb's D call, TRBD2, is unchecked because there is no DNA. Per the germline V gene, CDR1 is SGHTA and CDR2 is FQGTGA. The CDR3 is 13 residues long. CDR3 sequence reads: CASSRDFQETQYF.

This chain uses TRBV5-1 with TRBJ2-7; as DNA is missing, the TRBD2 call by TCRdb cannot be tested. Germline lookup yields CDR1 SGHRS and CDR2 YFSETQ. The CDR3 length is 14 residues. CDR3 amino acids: CASSFSGVSYEQYF.

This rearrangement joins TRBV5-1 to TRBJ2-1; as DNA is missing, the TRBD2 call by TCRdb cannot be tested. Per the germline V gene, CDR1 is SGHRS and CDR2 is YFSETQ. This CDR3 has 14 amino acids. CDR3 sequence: CASGPMDPYNEQFF.

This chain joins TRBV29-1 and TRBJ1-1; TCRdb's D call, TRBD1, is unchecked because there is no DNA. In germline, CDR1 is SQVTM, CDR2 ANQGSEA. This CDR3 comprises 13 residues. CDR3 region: CSGTGQGNTEAFF. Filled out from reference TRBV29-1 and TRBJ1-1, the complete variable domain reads SAVISQKPSRDICQRGTSLTIQCQVDSQVTMMFWYRQQPGQSLTLIATANQGSEATYESGFVIDKFPISRPNLTFSTLTVSNMSPEDSSIYLCSGTGQGNTEAFFGQGTRLTVV.

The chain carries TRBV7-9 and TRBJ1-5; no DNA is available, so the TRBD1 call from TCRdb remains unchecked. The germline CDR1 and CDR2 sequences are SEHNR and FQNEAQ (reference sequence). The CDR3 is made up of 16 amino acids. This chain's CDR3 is CASSPWGGGENQPQHF. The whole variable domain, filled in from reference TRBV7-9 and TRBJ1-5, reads DTGVSQNPRHKITKRGQNVTFRCDPISEHNRLYWYRQTLGQGPEFLTYFQNEAQLEKSRLLSDRFSAERPKGSFSTLEIQRTEQGDSAMYLCASSPWGGGENQPQHFGDGTRLSIL.

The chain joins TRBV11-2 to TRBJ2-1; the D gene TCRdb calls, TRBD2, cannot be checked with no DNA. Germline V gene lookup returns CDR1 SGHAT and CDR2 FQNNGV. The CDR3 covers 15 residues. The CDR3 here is CASSPLGDFYNEQFF.

The CDR3 loop is CASSLRGQISNQPQHF. V gene TRBV28 combines with J gene TRBJ1-5; TCRdb reports TRBD1, a call that lacks DNA to check it against. CDR3 length: 16 amino acids. CDR1 is MDHEN, CDR2 SYDVKM, per germline.

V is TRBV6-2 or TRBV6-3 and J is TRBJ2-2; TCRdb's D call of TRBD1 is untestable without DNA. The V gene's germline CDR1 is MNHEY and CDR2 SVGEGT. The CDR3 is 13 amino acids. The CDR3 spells CASSYGATGELFF.

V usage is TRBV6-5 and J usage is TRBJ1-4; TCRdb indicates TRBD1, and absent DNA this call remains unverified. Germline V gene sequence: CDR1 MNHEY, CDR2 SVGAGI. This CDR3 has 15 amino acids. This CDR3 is CASSYSQGAWEKLFF.

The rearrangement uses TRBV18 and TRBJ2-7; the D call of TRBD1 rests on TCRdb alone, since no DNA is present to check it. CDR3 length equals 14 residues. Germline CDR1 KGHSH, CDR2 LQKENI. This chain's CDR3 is CASSPWDSRGEQYF.

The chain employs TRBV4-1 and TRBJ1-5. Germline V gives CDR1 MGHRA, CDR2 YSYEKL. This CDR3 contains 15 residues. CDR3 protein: CASSQGLGLGLPQHF.

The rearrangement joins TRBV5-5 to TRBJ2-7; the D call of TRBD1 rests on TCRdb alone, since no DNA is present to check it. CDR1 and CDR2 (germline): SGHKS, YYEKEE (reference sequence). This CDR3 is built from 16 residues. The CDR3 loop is CASSPAWQGESYEQYF.

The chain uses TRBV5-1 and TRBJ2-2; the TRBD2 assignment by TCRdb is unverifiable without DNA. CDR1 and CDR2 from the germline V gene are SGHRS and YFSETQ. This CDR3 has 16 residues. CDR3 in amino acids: CASSEGLAANTGELFF.

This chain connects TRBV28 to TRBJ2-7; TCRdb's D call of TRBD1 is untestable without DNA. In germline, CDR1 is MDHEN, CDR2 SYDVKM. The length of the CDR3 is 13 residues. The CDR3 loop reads CASSLKTGDEQYF. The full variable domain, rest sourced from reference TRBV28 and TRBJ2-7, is DVKVTQSSRYLVKRTGEKVFLECVQDMDHENMFWYRQDPGLGLRLIYFSYDVKMKEKGDIPEGYSVSREKKERFSLILESASTNQTSMYLCASSLKTGDEQYFGPGTRLTVT.

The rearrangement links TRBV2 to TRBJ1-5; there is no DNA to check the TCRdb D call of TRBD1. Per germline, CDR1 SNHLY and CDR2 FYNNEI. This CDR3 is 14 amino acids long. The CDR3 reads CASSRQGTHQPQHF.

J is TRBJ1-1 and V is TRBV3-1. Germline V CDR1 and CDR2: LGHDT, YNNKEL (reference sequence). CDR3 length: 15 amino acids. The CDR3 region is CASSQGLDRNTEAFF.

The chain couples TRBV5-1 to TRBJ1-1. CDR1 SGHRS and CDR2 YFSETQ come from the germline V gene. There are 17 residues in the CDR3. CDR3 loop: CASSLEKVRVLNTEAFF.

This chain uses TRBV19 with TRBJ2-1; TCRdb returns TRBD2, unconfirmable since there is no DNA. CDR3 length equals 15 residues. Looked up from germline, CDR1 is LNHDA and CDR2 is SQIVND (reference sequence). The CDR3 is CASSIGTSGSNEQFF.

CDR3 sequence reads: CASSLDGGEDGEQFF. This chain joins TRBV5-1 and TRBJ2-1; TCRdb's D call, TRBD1, is unchecked because there is no DNA. Germline CDR1 SGHRS, CDR2 YFSETQ. The CDR3 is 15 residues long.

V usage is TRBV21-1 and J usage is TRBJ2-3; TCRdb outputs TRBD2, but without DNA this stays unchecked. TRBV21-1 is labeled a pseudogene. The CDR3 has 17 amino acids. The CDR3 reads CASSKGVAGGLTDTQYF.